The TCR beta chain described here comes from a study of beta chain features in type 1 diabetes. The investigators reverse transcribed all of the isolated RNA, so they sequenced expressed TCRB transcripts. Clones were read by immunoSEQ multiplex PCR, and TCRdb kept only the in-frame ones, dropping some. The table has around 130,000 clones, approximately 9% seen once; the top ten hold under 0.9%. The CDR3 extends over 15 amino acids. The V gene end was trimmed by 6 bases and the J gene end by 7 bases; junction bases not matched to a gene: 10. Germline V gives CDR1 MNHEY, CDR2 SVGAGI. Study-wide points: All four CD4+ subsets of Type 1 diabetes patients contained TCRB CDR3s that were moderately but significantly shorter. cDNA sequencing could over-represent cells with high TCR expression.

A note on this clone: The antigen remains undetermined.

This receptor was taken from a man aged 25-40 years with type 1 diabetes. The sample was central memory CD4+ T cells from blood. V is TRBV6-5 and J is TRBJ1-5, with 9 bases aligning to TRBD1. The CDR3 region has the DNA TGTGCCAGCAGCCCCGGGACAGGGCTCGACCAGCCCCAGCATTTT. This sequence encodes CASSPGTGLDQPQHF.